These 13 T cell receptor beta chains share one sample of origin, sequenced in a study of T cell responses to AZD1222 COVID-19 vaccine. The data were produced by immunoSEQ multiplex PCR, yet TCRdb's version contains in-frame clones alone and is incomplete. Of 110,000 to 150,000 clones in the sample, around 93% are singletons; the top ten hold roughly 3.3%. Sample: peripheral blood, taken 28 days after the second AZD1222 dose. Every receptor here comes from an adult who received the AZD1222 COVID-19 vaccine.

V and J are TRBV6-5 and TRBJ2-7; 14 bases agree with TRBD2. The CDR3 runs 15 residues. V was clipped by 6 bases and J by 4 bases; unmatched bases: 5. The germline gives CDR1 MNHEY, CDR2 SVGAGI. CDR3 loop: CASSVRTSGGYEQYF. CDR3 coding DNA: TGTGCCAGCAGCGTTAGGACTAGCGGGGGGTACGAGCAGTACTTC.

This chain joins TRBV5-8 and TRBJ1-5; D uncertain. The V end lost 4 bases, the J end lost 4 bases, and 12 bases lay between the germline ends. Germline lookup yields CDR1 SGHTS and CDR2 YDEGEE. The CDR3 spans 14 residues. In nucleotides, the CDR3 is TGTGCCAGCAGCAACGGACGGCTAAATCAGCCCCAGCATTTT. This gives the protein CASSNGRLNQPQHF.

The gene calls are TRBV9 and TRBJ2-3, with 12 positions matching TRBD2. After removal of 2 bases from V and 4 bases from J, the junction contained 5 bases not matched to a gene. The CDR3 totals 16 residues. Germline lookup yields CDR1 SGDLS and CDR2 YYNGEE. The chain's CDR3 is CASSVGSSGRADTQYF. The DNA for the CDR3 is TGTGCCAGCAGCGTTGGATCTAGCGGGAGGGCAGATACGCAGTATTTT.

This chain links TRBV5-1 with TRBJ2-5; a weak D match, TRBD1 (5 bases). The V gene lost 4 bases and the J gene lost 3 bases, with 7 bases spanning the gap. The germline CDR1 and CDR2 sequences are SGHRS and YFSETQ. The CDR3 has 12 amino acids. For the CDR3, the DNA is TGCGCCAGCAGCCGCAGGGAAGAGACCCAGTACTTC. It translates to CASSRREETQYF. The full variable domain, completed using reference TRBV5-1 and TRBJ2-5, is KAGVTQTPRYLIKTRGQQVTLSCSPISGHRSVSWYQQTPGQGLQFLFEYFSETQRNKGNFPGRFSGRQFSNSRSEMNVSTLELGDSALYLCASSRREETQYFGPGTRLLVL.

V and J are TRBV3-1 (or the pseudogene TRBV3-2) and TRBJ1-1, with no clear D. Trimming took off 4 bases at V and 5 bases at J, with 14 bases between the two ends. This CDR3 region has 14 residues. Per germline, CDR1 LGHDT and CDR2 YNNKEL (reference sequence). CDR3 sequence: CASSPFPEGTEAFF. The CDR3 DNA reads TGTGCCAGCAGCCCATTCCCCGAGGGTACTGAAGCTTTCTTT.

This clone was picked up one time. The V and J genes are TRBV28 and TRBJ1-1, with D maybe TRBD1 (5 bases). With 2 bases removed from V and 4 bases from J, the gap between germline ends came to 14 bases. The CDR3 has 15 amino acids. Per the germline V gene, CDR1 is MDHEN and CDR2 is SYDVKM. The CDR3 sequence is CASSLRGGGSTEAFF. The DNA for the CDR3 is TGTGCCAGCAGTTTAAGAGGCGGGGGGAGCACTGAAGCTTTCTTT.

This clone was seen just once. The V call is TRBV7-9, the J call TRBJ2-7; possibly TRBD2 for D (6 bases). The CDR3 spans 17 residues. V lost 1 base and J lost 0, with 16 bases in between. CDR1 is SEHNR and CDR2 is FQNEAQ in the germline V gene (reference sequence). CDR3 amino acids: CASSLGRGTESSYEQYF. The CDR3 nucleotides read TGTGCCAGCAGCTTAGGTCGTGGGACTGAGAGCTCCTACGAGCAGTACTTC.

V and J are TRBV28 and TRBJ1-2; 7 bases agree with TRBD1. V shed 3 bases, J shed 7 bases, and the junction held 2 bases outside the gene matches. Germline V gives CDR1 MDHEN, CDR2 SYDVKM. CDR3 length: 12 residues. DNA for the CDR3: TGTGCCAGCAGTTTTCACAGGGGTGGCTACACCTTC. This encodes CASSFHRGGYTF.

The chain has TRBV12-3 or TRBV12-4 and TRBJ1-4, with D perhaps matching TRBD1 (5 bases). With 5 bases removed from V and 8 bases from J, the gap between germline ends came to 12 bases. The CDR3 is 13 residues long. The CDR3 nucleotides read TGTGCCAGCAGTGGGGGGGTCGGAGAAAAACTGTTTTTT. It yields the protein CASSGGVGEKLFF.

This clone came up once. V and J are TRBV9 and TRBJ2-1, with D possibly being TRBD2 (5 bases). From germline, CDR1 is SGDLS and CDR2 YYNGEE. The CDR3 is made up of 15 amino acids. Trimming cost V 4 bases and J 0 bases, with 11 bases left between them. CDR3 sequence: CASSLAAASYNEQFF. CDR3 coding DNA: TGTGCCAGCAGCCTTGCAGCGGCCTCCTACAATGAGCAGTTCTTC.

This chain connects TRBV5-4 to TRBJ2-7; possibly TRBD2 for D (6 bases). The CDR3 is made up of 14 amino acids. Per germline, CDR1 SGHNT and CDR2 YYREEE (reference sequence). V dropped 0 bases and J dropped 6 bases, with 13 bases sitting between them. The CDR3 DNA reads TGTGCCAGCAGCTTGGGTGTAGGTAGCGGCGAGCAGTACTTC. Translation: CASSLGVGSGEQYF.

This clone is a singleton in its sample. V gene TRBV28 combines with J gene TRBJ2-3; 9 positions match TRBD1. This CDR3 spans 15 amino acids. With 5 bases clipped from V and 4 bases from J, the junction kept 7 bases outside the gene matches. The germline V gene encodes CDR1 MDHEN and CDR2 SYDVKM. The CDR3: CASSPGQGFADTQYF. DNA for the CDR3: TGTGCCAGCAGTCCTGGACAGGGGTTTGCAGATACGCAGTATTTT.

The rearrangement joins TRBV7-8 to TRBJ2-5; 9 bases are a match to TRBD1. Trimming at V came to 1 base and at J to 5 bases, leaving 11 bases not matched to a gene. Germline V gene lookup returns CDR1 SGHVS and CDR2 FQNEAQ. CDR3 length: 17 residues. CDR3 in DNA: TGTGCCAGCAGCTTAGAGAGTCGACAGGGGGGTAGTGAGACCCAGTACTTC. The encoded protein is CASSLESRQGGSETQYF.